Each of the 4 T cell receptor beta chains below was sequenced from the same sample in a study of blood T cells in healthy people across ages (dated by TCRdb to about 2015). Library method: 5' RACE. The run used an Illumina HiSeq 2500. A second PCR of roughly 6 to 11 cycles was run with a J-beta primer mix and a sample-barcoded 5' primer. Starting from the raw public reads, TCRdb applied fastp trimming at Q25, assembled clones with MiXCR and retained in-frame beta chains. A single entry per CDR3 protein holds the most common genes and DNA from its merged rows. The sample has about 670,000 distinct CDR3 sequences on record, 45% to 60% of them singletons. The ten largest clones represent roughly 13% of the sample. Sequenced input: blood. The source of these receptors is a woman of 80 years or more in good health.

The chain employs TRBV25-1 and TRBJ2-3; 9 bases match TRBD2. Unmatched junction bases numbered 4, after V lost 7 bases and J lost 2 bases. Germline loops: CDR1 MGHDK, CDR2 SYGVNS. The CDR3 contains 14 residues. Here the CDR3 reads CASTLAGITDTQYF. The CDR3 DNA follows: TGTGCCAGCACCCTAGCGGGGATCACAGATACGCAGTATTTT.

The V call is TRBV5-6, the J call TRBJ2-4, with 9 nucleotides matching TRBD1. The V and J ends lost 1 base and 15 bases, in that order; junction bases with no gene match: 11. CDR1 SGHDT and CDR2 YYEEEE come from the germline V gene. This CDR3 is 14 amino acids long. CDR3 residues: CASSLLGTGRFWYF. The DNA for the CDR3 is TGTGCCAGCAGCTTGCTGGGGACAGGGCGCTTCTGGTACTTC.

The rearrangement joins TRBV9 to TRBJ2-5; 8 bases map to TRBD2. The CDR3 has 19 amino acids. V shed 4 bases, J shed 5 bases, and the junction held 22 bases outside the gene matches. CDR1 SGDLS and CDR2 YYNGEE come from the germline V gene. The CDR3, as DNA: TGTGCCAGCAGCCCCGGACTAGCTTCGGTTGAGCGGTTCGGGGAGACCCAGTACTTC. The encoded protein is CASSPGLASVERFGETQYF.

This clonotype was counted at least ten times. The rearrangement links TRBV7-2 to TRBJ2-3, with D perhaps assigned TRBD1 or TRBD2 (5 bases each). In germline, CDR1 is SGHTA, CDR2 FQGNSA. Trimming cost V 4 bases and J 8 bases, with 25 bases left between them. The CDR3 consists of 17 residues. Written as DNA, the CDR3 is TGTGCCAGCAGCTCGAGCTCTTCGGGACCCGGGGTTAGTACGCAGTATTTT. Its translation is CASSSSSSGPGVSTQYF.